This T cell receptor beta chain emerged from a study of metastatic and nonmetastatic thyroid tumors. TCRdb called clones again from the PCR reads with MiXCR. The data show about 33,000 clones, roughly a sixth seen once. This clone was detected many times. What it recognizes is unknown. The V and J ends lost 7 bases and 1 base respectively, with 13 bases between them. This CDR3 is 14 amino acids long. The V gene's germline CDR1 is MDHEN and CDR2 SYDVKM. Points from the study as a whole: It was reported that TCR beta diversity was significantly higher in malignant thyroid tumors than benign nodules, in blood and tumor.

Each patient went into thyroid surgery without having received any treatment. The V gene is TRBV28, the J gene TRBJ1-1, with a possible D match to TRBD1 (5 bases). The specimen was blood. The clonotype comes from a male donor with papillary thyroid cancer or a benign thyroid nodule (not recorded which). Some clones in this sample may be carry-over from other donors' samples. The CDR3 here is CASTRAGTNTEAFF. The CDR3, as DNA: TGTGCCAGCACCCGGGCAGGGACGAACACTGAAGCTTTCTTT.